Each of the 32 T cell receptor beta chains below was sequenced from the same sample in a study of long-term antiretroviral therapy in people with HIV. Version v3.0 of the immunoSEQ assay ran at survey level. Method: immunoSEQ multiplex PCR; TCRdb's copy keeps in-frame clones and lacks some. The sample gives roughly 18,000 clones, roughly nine tenths of which show up once; 10% to 15% is in the top ten. The source material was unsorted PBMCs, sampled 0.6 years after starting antiretroviral therapy. These receptors were collected from a woman aged 40 to 50 with HIV.

The CDR3 loop is CASSQVHSSYNSPLHF. The CDR3 DNA sequence: TGCGCCAGCAGCCAAGTACATAGCTCCTATAATTCACCCCTCCACTTT. This chain links TRBV4-3 with TRBJ1-6; D unresolved. CDR3 size: 16 residues. Per the germline V gene, CDR1 is LGHNA and CDR2 is YSLEER. V was cut by 1 base and J by 0 bases, with 7 bases left in between.

V and J are TRBV10-2 and TRBJ2-6, with D perhaps TRBD1 (5 bases). The length of the CDR3 is 14 residues. Trimming pared 6 bases from V and 4 bases from J, leaving 10 bases between. Germline values: CDR1 WSHSY, CDR2 SAAADI. The CDR3 nucleotides are TGCGCCAGCAGGAAGGGGTCGGGGGCCAACGTCCTGACTTTC. Translation: CASRKGSGANVLTF.

This clone was detected once. This sequence joins TRBV10-3 and TRBJ2-7; D might be TRBD2 (6 bases). The CDR3 is 14 residues long. Trimming removed 0 bases at V and 3 bases at J, with 9 bases between. Germline assignment: CDR1 ENHRY and CDR2 SYGVKD. The CDR3 DNA follows: TGTGCCATCAGTGAGTCTGGGGGGTACTACGAGCAGTACTTC. This encodes CAISESGGYYEQYF.

The V and J genes are TRBV9 and TRBJ1-1; D gene ambiguous. Looked up from germline, CDR1 is SGDLS and CDR2 is YYNGEE. CDR3 length equals 15 residues. Trimming left V 0 bases short and J 5 bases short, with 14 bases between. The CDR3 nucleotides are TGTGCCAGCAGCGTAGTCGAGGTTTTGACTACTGAAGCTTTCTTT. Protein sequence: CASSVVEVLTTEAFF.

The V and J genes are TRBV4-3 and TRBJ2-3; D might be TRBD1 (5 bases). CDR3 size: 16 residues. V was pared by 0 bases and J by 5 bases, with 15 bases between. Per the germline V gene, CDR1 is LGHNA and CDR2 is YSLEER. The CDR3 region is CASSQDVGQGLDTQYF. The CDR3, as DNA: TGCGCCAGCAGCCAAGATGTAGGGCAGGGATTAGATACGCAGTATTTT.

J is TRBJ1-4 and V is TRBV14; TRBD1 agrees at 10 bases. The germline V gene encodes CDR1 SGHDN and CDR2 FVKESK. V gave up 4 bases and J gave up 7 bases; unmatched junction bases: 15. CDR3 length: 18 amino acids. CDR3 nucleotide sequence: TGTGCCAGCAGCCCCCGGACAGGGGGGCCCTCCGGGAGTGAAAAACTGTTTTTT. This codes for CASSPRTGGPSGSEKLFF.

V and J are TRBV5-4 and TRBJ1-2; possible D gene TRBD1, 6 bases. The germline V and J ends were trimmed by 4 bases and 12 bases, with 16 bases remaining between them. Germline V gene data show CDR1 as SGHNT and CDR2 as YYREEE (reference sequence). CDR3 length: 12 residues. CDR3 in amino acids: CASSTGGGVNTF. For the CDR3, the DNA is TGTGCCAGCAGCACCGGGGGGGGCGTCAACACCTTC.

The chain joins TRBV29-1 to TRBJ1-4; D may be TRBD1 (6 bases). Per germline, CDR1 SQVTM and CDR2 ANQGSEA. CDR3 size: 14 residues. Trimming shortened V by 7 bases and J by 8 bases, and 20 bases separated the two germline ends. The CDR3 here is CSAQGGGREEKLFF. The CDR3, as DNA: TGCAGCGCCCAAGGAGGGGGGCGCGAAGAAAAACTGTTTTTT.

The chain recombines TRBV11-2 with TRBJ2-3, with 9 bases that match TRBD2. Trimming cost V 5 bases and J 0 bases; bases outside gene matches: 6. CDR1 is SGHAT and CDR2 is FQNNGV in the germline V gene. The CDR3 spans 16 residues. This chain's CDR3 is CASSTTSGISTDTQYF. As DNA, the CDR3 is TGTGCCAGCAGCACGACTAGCGGAATCAGCACAGATACGCAGTATTTT.

The chain has TRBV7-7 and TRBJ2-2, with 7 bases that match TRBD1. Germline-derived CDR1 and CDR2 are SSHAT and FNYEAQ (reference sequence). V shed 5 bases, J shed 6 bases, and the junction held 3 bases outside the gene matches. The CDR3 has 13 residues. CDR3 DNA: TGTGCCAGCAGCCTAGGACAGGCCGGGGAGCTGTTTTTT. It encodes CASSLGQAGELFF.

This rearrangement joins TRBV7-8 to TRBJ1-5; tentative D call: TRBD1 (5 bases). The V gene's germline CDR1 is SGHVS and CDR2 FQNEAQ. The CDR3 sequence is 14 residues long. Trimming removed 2 bases at V and 0 bases at J, with 5 bases between. The CDR3 loop is CASSLQGSNQPQHF. CDR3 sequence (DNA): TGTGCCAGCAGCTTACAGGGTAGCAATCAGCCCCAGCATTTT.

V is TRBV28 and J is TRBJ1-2; 9 bases map to TRBD1. Germline-derived CDR1 and CDR2 are MDHEN and SYDVKM. After removal of 11 bases from V and 2 bases from J, the junction contained 6 bases not matched to a gene. The CDR3 runs to 13 residues. The CDR3 DNA reads as TGTGCCCACAGACAGGGGGTGAACTATGGCTACACCTTC. Protein: CAHRQGVNYGYTF.

This clone was found once. In DNA, the CDR3 is TGTGCCAGCAGCGTATCCGGGACTAGCGGGAGCACCGGGGAGCTGTTTTTT. Encoded protein: CASSVSGTSGSTGELFF. The chain uses TRBV9 and TRBJ2-2, with 14 bases lining up with TRBD2. Germline V gene sequence: CDR1 SGDLS, CDR2 YYNGEE. After removal of 1 base from V and 4 bases from J, the junction contained 3 bases not matched to a gene. The CDR3 extends over 17 amino acids.

V usage is TRBV9 and J usage is TRBJ2-2; tentative D call: TRBD2 (6 bases). This CDR3 has 17 residues. Trimming removed 2 bases from V and 0 bases from J, with 14 bases in between. In germline, CDR1 is SGDLS, CDR2 YYNGEE. CDR3 DNA sequence: TGTGCCAGCAGCGTTAGAGGGGCGGGGTCGAACACCGGGGAGCTGTTTTTT. Translating it yields CASSVRGAGSNTGELFF.

This sequence joins TRBV10-3 and TRBJ2-7; 9 nucleotides agree with TRBD1. Germline V gene lookup returns CDR1 ENHRY and CDR2 SYGVKD. The J segment lost 3 bases and the V segment lost 6 bases, leaving 0 bases of the junction unmatched. The CDR3 has 12 amino acids. This chain's CDR3 is CAIRDRGYEQYF. The CDR3 DNA is TGTGCCATCAGGGACAGGGGCTACGAGCAGTACTTC.

The chain has TRBV18 and TRBJ1-1; perhaps TRBD1 as D (5 bases). The CDR3 spans 14 residues. Germline CDR1 reads KGHSH; CDR2 reads LQKENI. V lost 1 base and J 1 base, leaving 7 bases between the germline ends. The CDR3 DNA follows: TGTGCCAGCTCACCACGGGGGGGGAACACTGAAGCTTTCTTT. Its protein product is CASSPRGGNTEAFF.

This chain joins TRBV2 and TRBJ1-2, with D maybe TRBD1 (5 bases). CDR1 SNHLY and CDR2 FYNNEI come from the germline V gene. The CDR3 runs to 12 residues. V lost 6 bases and J 7 bases, leaving 12 bases between the germline ends. Here the CDR3 reads CASSELRGGYTF. The CDR3 DNA sequence: TGTGCCAGCAGCGAGTTGAGGGGTGGCTACACCTTC.

This sequence joins TRBV6-4 and TRBJ2-3; D could derive from TRBD1 or TRBD2 (5 bases each). This CDR3 region has 14 residues. V was trimmed by 6 bases and J by 2 bases, leaving 12 bases between them. Germline CDR1 MRHNA, CDR2 SNTAGT. The DNA for the CDR3 is TGTGCCAGCAGCCCGGGGACGCACACAGATACGCAGTATTTT. Residues: CASSPGTHTDTQYF.

The V gene is TRBV4-1, the J gene TRBJ2-1; 10 nucleotides match TRBD2. The V segment lost 8 bases and the J segment 5 bases; nucleotides outside the gene matches: 6. Germline V gives CDR1 MGHRA, CDR2 YSYEKL. CDR3 size: 14 residues. CDR3 residues: CASRGLADNNEQFF. The CDR3, as DNA: TGCGCCAGCCGCGGACTAGCGGACAACAATGAGCAGTTCTTC.

The V gene is TRBV5-4, the J gene TRBJ2-7; the D is unclear. The CDR3 length is 13 residues. Trimming stripped 2 bases from V and 3 bases from J, with 9 bases between. The germline CDR1 and CDR2 sequences are SGHNT and YYREEE (reference sequence). The CDR3 region is CASSFGQNYEQYF. CDR3 bases: TGTGCCAGCAGCTTCGGGCAGAACTACGAGCAGTACTTC.

This rearrangement joins TRBV4-3 to TRBJ1-1; possible D gene TRBD1, 6 bases. V lost 3 bases and J 11 bases, leaving 16 bases between the germline ends. CDR1 LGHNA and CDR2 YSLEER come from the germline V gene. The CDR3 has 13 amino acids. CDR3 nucleotides: TGCGCCAGCAGCCAGGTGGGGGGCAAGGAGGCTTTCTTT. Translating gives CASSQVGGKEAFF.

The V and J genes are TRBV6-5 and TRBJ1-1; D remains ambiguous. Germline CDR1 MNHEY, CDR2 SVGAGI. CDR3 length: 13 residues. Trimming removed 2 bases from V and 3 bases from J, with 7 bases in between. CDR3 sequence (DNA): TGTGCCAGCAGTTACGGGCACGACACTGAAGCTTTCTTT. Protein: CASSYGHDTEAFF.

The rearrangement links TRBV4-3 to TRBJ1-5; the D gene is possibly TRBD1 (6 bases). CDR1 is LGHNA, CDR2 YSLEER, per germline. The CDR3 has 15 residues. V lost 0 bases, J lost 5 bases, and 11 bases lay in between. The CDR3 loop reads CASSQDYAGDQPQHF. CDR3 bases: TGCGCCAGCAGCCAAGATTATGCAGGGGATCAGCCCCAGCATTTT.

The chain employs TRBV5-1 and TRBJ2-3, with 9 bases fitting TRBD2. Looked up from germline, CDR1 is SGHRS and CDR2 is YFSETQ. V dropped 4 bases and J dropped 3; count of bases not matched to a gene: 15. This CDR3 region has 18 residues. CDR3 sequence (DNA): TGCGCCAGCAGCCTCGTCCCTTCAGCGGGGGGCAGGACAGATACGCAGTATTTT. Residues: CASSLVPSAGGRTDTQYF.

The rearrangement joins TRBV6-5 to TRBJ1-6; the D gene is possibly TRBD1 (6 bases). V was clipped by 0 bases and J by 9 bases, with 15 bases between them. This CDR3 region has 16 residues. The germline V gene encodes CDR1 MNHEY and CDR2 SVGAGI. The CDR3 nucleotides read TGTGCCAGCAGTTACTCGGTAGCAGGAGGGGGTTCACCCCTCCACTTT. Translating gives CASSYSVAGGGSPLHF.

This sequence joins TRBV10-3 and TRBJ2-1; 8 nucleotides align to TRBD1. Germline loops: CDR1 ENHRY, CDR2 SYGVKD. This CDR3 is built from 14 residues. The V segment lost 5 bases and the J segment 5 bases; nucleotides outside the gene matches: 5. The CDR3 is CAISRTGNHNEQFF. The CDR3, as DNA: TGTGCCATCAGTCGGACAGGGAACCACAATGAGCAGTTCTTC.

The chain couples TRBV6-4 to TRBJ2-3; the match to TRBD1 covers 9 bases. Trimming took 0 bases from V and 6 from J; bases not matched to a gene: 4. The CDR3 loop spans 15 amino acids. Germline V gene lookup returns CDR1 MRHNA and CDR2 SNTAGT. In nucleotides, the CDR3 is TGTGCCAGCAGTGACTCGGACAGGGGTCCGGATACGCAGTATTTT. Translating gives CASSDSDRGPDTQYF.

The chain couples TRBV12-5 to TRBJ1-2, with 7 bases lining up with TRBD1. This CDR3 contains 15 residues. Germline-derived CDR1 and CDR2 are LGHNT and FRNRAP. V dropped 1 base and J dropped 2; count of bases not matched to a gene: 4. The CDR3 region has the DNA TGTGCTAGTGGTTTGGGACAGGGCCCCAACTATGGCTACACCTTC. Residues: CASGLGQGPNYGYTF.

This chain uses TRBV5-8 with TRBJ1-1; D is unresolved. This CDR3 is 15 amino acids long. Germline V lookup: CDR1 SGHTS, CDR2 YDEGEE. The V end lost 0 bases, the J end lost 0 bases, and 9 bases lay between the germline ends. This CDR3 is CASSLGAVMNTEAFF. CDR3 DNA sequence: TGTGCCAGCAGCTTGGGGGCAGTAATGAACACTGAAGCTTTCTTT.

CDR3 residues: CAWSLAGGRPDTQYF. CDR3 coding DNA: TGTGCCTGGAGTCTAGCGGGGGGGCGACCAGATACGCAGTATTTT. The V call is TRBV30, the J call TRBJ2-3, with 12 bases fitting TRBD2. The CDR3 length is 15 residues. V lost 2 bases to trimming and J lost 4 bases; unmatched junction nucleotides: 4. Looked up from germline, CDR1 is GTSNPN and CDR2 is SVGIG (reference sequence).

This rearrangement joins TRBV5-1 to TRBJ1-2; 7 nucleotides align to TRBD1. The CDR3 is 15 amino acids. Germline CDR1 reads SGHRS; CDR2 reads YFSETQ. V was clipped by 1 base and J by 0 bases; unmatched bases: 3. For the CDR3, the DNA is TGCGCCAGCAGCTTGTTGACAGGGCCTAACTATGGCTACACCTTC. It encodes CASSLLTGPNYGYTF. Full variable domain (outside the CDR3, taken from reference TRBV5-1 and TRBJ1-2): KAGVTQTPRYLIKTRGQQVTLSCSPISGHRSVSWYQQTPGQGLQFLFEYFSETQRNKGNFPGRFSGRQFSNSRSEMNVSTLELGDSALYLCASSLLTGPNYGYTFGSGTRLTVV.

The CDR3 reads CSVENDGGAATEAFF. The DNA of the CDR3 is TGCAGCGTTGAAAATGATGGAGGGGCGGCCACTGAAGCTTTCTTT. This chain uses TRBV29-1 with TRBJ1-1; D may be TRBD1 (5 bases). Trimming pared 2 bases from V and 4 bases from J, leaving 17 bases between. This CDR3 has 15 amino acids. Germline CDR1 is SQVTM and CDR2 is ANQGSEA.